This TCR beta chain derives from a study of T-cell memory formation after mild COVID-19. Overall study context: For the most part, TCR clusters were specific to one donor. Study-wide findings and caveats: CD4+ contracting clones were mainly CM and EM; CD8+ ones, EMRA. Balance between CD4 and CD8 was seen in clones contracting day 15 to 85, and a CD4+ lean was seen in later expanders. The study detected some responding clones in pre-infection memory, suggesting cross-reactive memory joined.

Note on this clonotype: The antigen remains unidentified.

Germline assignment: CDR1 DFQATT and CDR2 SNEGSKA (reference sequence). V shed 1 base, J shed 8 bases, and the junction held 15 bases outside the gene matches. The CDR3 runs to 16 residues. TCRdb reanalysed the 5' RACE reads using MiXCR and keeps one entry per CDR3 protein. In the table there are 550,000 to 700,000 distinct CDR3 sequences, approximately 15% of which are singletons. This TCR derives from an adult woman who had mild COVID-19 (a few samples of this study predate the infection). Cell type and time point are not known. The sample consisted of PBMCs or a T cell subset sorted from them (not recorded which). V usage is TRBV20-1 and J usage is TRBJ1-1; 8 bases match TRBD1. CDR3 coding DNA: TGCAGTGCTAGAGCGGATGGTGGGCAGGGGGCAAAGGAAGCTTTCTTT. Amino acid sequence: CSARADGGQGAKEAFF.